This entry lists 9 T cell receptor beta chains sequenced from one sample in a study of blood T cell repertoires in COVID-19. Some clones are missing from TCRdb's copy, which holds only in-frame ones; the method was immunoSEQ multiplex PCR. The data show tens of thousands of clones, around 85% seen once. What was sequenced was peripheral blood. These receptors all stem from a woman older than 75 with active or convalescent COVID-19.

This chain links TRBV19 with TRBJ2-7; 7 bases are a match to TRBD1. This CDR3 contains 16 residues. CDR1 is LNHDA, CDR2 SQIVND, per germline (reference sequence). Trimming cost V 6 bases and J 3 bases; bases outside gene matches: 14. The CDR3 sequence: CASRRTGTDLHYEQYF. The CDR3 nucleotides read TGTGCCAGTAGGAGGACCGGGACAGACCTTCACTACGAGCAGTACTTC.

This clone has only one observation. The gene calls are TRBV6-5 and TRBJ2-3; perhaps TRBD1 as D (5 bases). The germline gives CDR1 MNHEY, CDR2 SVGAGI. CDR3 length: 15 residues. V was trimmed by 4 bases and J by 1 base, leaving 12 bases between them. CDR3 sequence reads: CASSFQGSGTDTQYF. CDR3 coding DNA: TGTGCCAGCAGTTTCCAGGGATCGGGCACAGATACGCAGTATTTT.

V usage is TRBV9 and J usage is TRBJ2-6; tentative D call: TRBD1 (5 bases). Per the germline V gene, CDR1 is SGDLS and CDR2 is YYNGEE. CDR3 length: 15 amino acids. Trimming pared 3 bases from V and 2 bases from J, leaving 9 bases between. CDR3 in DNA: TGTGCCAGCAGCGCTGTAGGGGCTGGGGCCAACGTCCTGACTTTC. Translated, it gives CASSAVGAGANVLTF.

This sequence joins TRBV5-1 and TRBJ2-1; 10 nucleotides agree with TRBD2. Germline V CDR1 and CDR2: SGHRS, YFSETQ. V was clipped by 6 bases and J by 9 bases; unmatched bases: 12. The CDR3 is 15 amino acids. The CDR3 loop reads CASNLPSGSSSEQFF. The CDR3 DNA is TGCGCCAGCAACTTACCTAGCGGGAGTAGTAGTGAGCAGTTCTTC. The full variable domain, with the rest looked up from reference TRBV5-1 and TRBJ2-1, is KAGVTQTPRYLIKTRGQQVTLSCSPISGHRSVSWYQQTPGQGLQFLFEYFSETQRNKGNFPGRFSGRQFSNSRSEMNVSTLELGDSALYLCASNLPSGSSSEQFFGPGTRLTVL.

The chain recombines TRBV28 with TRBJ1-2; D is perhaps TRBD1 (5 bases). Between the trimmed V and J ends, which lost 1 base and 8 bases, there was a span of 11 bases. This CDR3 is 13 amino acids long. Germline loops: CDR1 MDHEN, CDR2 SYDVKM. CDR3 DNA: TGTGCCAGCAGTTTATTAACCGGGGGAGGCTACACCTTC. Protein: CASSLLTGGGYTF.

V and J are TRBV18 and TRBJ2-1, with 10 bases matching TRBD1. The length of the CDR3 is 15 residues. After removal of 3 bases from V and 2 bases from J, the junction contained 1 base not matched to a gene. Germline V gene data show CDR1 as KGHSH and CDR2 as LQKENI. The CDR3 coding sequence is TGTGCCAGCTCACCCGGGACAGGGGCCTACAATGAGCAGTTCTTC. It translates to CASSPGTGAYNEQFF. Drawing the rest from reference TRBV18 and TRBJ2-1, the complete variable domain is NAGVMQNPRHLVRRRGQEARLRCSPMKGHSHVYWYRQLPEEGLKFMVYLQKENIIDESGMPKERFSAEFPKEGPSILRIQQVVRGDSAAYFCASSPGTGAYNEQFFGPGTRLTVL.

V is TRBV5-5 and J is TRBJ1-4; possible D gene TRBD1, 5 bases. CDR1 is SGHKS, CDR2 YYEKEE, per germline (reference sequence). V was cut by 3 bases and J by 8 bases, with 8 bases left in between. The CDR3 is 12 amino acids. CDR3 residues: CASSYQGEKLFF. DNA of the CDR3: TGTGCCAGCAGCTACCAGGGAGAAAAACTGTTTTTT.

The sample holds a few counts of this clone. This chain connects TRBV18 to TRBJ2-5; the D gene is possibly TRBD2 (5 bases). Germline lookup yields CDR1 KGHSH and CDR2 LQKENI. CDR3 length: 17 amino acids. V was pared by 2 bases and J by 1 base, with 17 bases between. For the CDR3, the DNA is TGTGCCAGCTCACCATGGACGCCTGGGAGCTTCCAAGAGACCCAGTACTTC. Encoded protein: CASSPWTPGSFQETQYF.

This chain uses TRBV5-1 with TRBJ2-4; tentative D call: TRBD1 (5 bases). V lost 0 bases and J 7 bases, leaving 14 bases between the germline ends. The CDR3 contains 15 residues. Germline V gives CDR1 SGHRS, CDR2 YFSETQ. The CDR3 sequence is CASSLAQGVVNIQYF. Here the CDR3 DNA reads TGCGCCAGCAGCTTGGCCCAGGGTGTCGTGAACATTCAGTACTTC.